Shown below are 8 T cell receptor beta chains from a single sample sequenced in a study of shared clonotypes between healthy human individuals. Assay: immunoSEQ multiplex PCR; the TCRdb copy retains only in-frame clones and omits some. Of roughly 1.5 million clones in the sample, roughly 98% were seen once. Sequencing was performed on naive CD4+ T cells sorted from blood. Subset denoted: CD45RA+ positively selected. All receptors derive from a man aged 25-45 years in good health.

The V and J genes are TRBV28 and TRBJ1-3; TRBD1 might be the D (5 bases). CDR1 MDHEN and CDR2 SYDVKM come from the germline V gene. V lost 6 bases and J 4 bases, leaving 13 bases between the germline ends. CDR3 length: 14 residues. The CDR3 here is CASRGSGRGNTIYF. CDR3 DNA sequence: TGTGCCAGCAGAGGTTCAGGGAGAGGAAACACCATATATTTT.

This chain connects TRBV5-4 to TRBJ2-5; possible D gene TRBD2, 6 bases. CDR1 is SGHNT, CDR2 YYREEE, per germline (reference sequence). This CDR3 has 15 amino acids. Trimming took off 2 bases at V and 2 bases at J, with 13 bases between the two ends. The CDR3 here is CASSFGGTTQETQYF. The DNA of the CDR3 is TGTGCCAGCAGCTTTGGAGGGACCACACAAGAGACCCAGTACTTC.

The rearrangement uses TRBV19 and TRBJ2-1; 14 bases line up with TRBD2. CDR1 is LNHDA, CDR2 SQIVND, per germline (reference sequence). The V and J ends lost 4 bases and 8 bases, in that order; junction bases with no gene match: 10. The CDR3 has 17 amino acids. CDR3 sequence (DNA): TGTGCCAGTAGTACCGGGACTAGCGGGAGCTATGTCGATGAGCAGTTCTTC. Residues: CASSTGTSGSYVDEQFF.

The rearrangement joins TRBV15 to TRBJ1-1; D possibly corresponds to TRBD1 (5 bases). This CDR3 spans 17 amino acids. The V end was cut by 7 bases, the J end by 3 bases, with 24 bases between. Germline V CDR1 and CDR2: LNHNV, YYDKDF (reference sequence). CDR3 protein: CATNPGGESNDDTEAFF. DNA for the CDR3: TGTGCCACCAACCCTGGGGGTGAGAGCAACGACGACACTGAAGCTTTCTTT. The variable domain in full, with the rest retrieved from reference TRBV15 and TRBJ1-1, is DAMVIQNPRYQVTQFGKPVTLSCSQTLNHNVMYWYQQKSSQAPKLLFHYYDKDFNNEADTPDNFQSRRPNTSFCFLDIRSPGLGDTAMYLCATNPGGESNDDTEAFFGQGTRLTVV.

The chain employs TRBV6-5 and TRBJ2-7, with 8 bases aligning to TRBD1. The CDR3 totals 15 residues. The ends lost 5 bases at V and 3 bases at J; junction bases unmatched: 9. Looked up from germline, CDR1 is MNHEY and CDR2 is SVGAGI. CDR3 sequence: CASSPDRGTFYEQYF. CDR3 coding DNA: TGTGCCAGCAGTCCCGACAGGGGTACTTTCTACGAGCAGTACTTC.

This clone was seen just once. Different DNA sequences within this sample yield the same CDR3. This CDR3 is CASSPLPADTQYF. CDR3 coding DNA: TGTGCCAGCTCACCCTTACCGGCAGATACGCAGTATTTT. This chain links TRBV18 with TRBJ2-3, with D uncertain. The CDR3 loop spans 13 amino acids. CDR1 and CDR2 from the germline V gene are KGHSH and LQKENI. V was cut by 3 bases and J by 4 bases, with 8 bases left in between.

The chain joins TRBV29-1 to TRBJ2-1; no clear D gene. Germline assignment: CDR1 SQVTM and CDR2 ANQGSEA. With 5 bases removed from V and 9 bases from J, the gap between germline ends came to 8 bases. This CDR3 has 10 amino acids. The CDR3 DNA reads TGCAGCGTTTTGTTGGTTGAGCAGTTCTTC. This gives the protein CSVLLVEQFF.

Here the CDR3 reads CASSTDSLNEQFF. CDR3 coding DNA: TGCGCCAGCAGCACGGACAGTCTTAATGAGCAGTTCTTC. This chain links TRBV5-1 with TRBJ2-1, with D perhaps TRBD1 (6 bases). Trimming shortened V by 4 bases and J by 7 bases, and 12 bases separated the two germline ends. Per germline, CDR1 SGHRS and CDR2 YFSETQ. The CDR3 covers 13 residues.